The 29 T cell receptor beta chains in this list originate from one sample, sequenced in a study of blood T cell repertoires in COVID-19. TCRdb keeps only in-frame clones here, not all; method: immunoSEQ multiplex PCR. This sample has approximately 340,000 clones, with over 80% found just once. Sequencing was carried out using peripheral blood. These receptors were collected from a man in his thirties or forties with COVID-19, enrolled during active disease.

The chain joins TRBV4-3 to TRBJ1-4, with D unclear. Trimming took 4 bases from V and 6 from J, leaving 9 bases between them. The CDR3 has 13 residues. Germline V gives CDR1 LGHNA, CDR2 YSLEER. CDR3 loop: CASSLDTDEKLFF. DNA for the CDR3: TGCGCCAGCAGCCTCGACACCGATGAAAAACTGTTTTTT.

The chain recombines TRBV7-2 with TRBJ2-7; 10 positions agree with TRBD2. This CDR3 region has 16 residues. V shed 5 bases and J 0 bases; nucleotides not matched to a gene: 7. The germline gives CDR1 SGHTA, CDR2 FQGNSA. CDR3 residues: CASSRVAGGSSYEQYF. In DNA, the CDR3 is TGTGCCAGCAGCCGCGTAGCGGGGGGTAGCTCCTACGAGCAGTACTTC.

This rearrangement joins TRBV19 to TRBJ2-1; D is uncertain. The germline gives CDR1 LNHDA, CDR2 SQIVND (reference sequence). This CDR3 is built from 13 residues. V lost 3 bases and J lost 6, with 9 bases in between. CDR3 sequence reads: CASSIHESNEQFF. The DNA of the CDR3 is TGTGCCAGTAGTATCCATGAGTCCAATGAGCAGTTCTTC.

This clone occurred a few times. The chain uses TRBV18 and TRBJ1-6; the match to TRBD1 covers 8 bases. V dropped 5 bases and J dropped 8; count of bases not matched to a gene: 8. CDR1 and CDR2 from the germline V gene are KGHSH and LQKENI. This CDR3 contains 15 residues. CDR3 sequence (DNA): TGTGCCAGCTCAGCTATCGGACAGGGAGATTCACCCCTCCACTTT. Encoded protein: CASSAIGQGDSPLHF.

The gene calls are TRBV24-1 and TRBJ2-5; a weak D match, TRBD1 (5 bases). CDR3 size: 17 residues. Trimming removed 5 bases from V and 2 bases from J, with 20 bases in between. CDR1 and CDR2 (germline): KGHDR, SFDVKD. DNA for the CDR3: TGTGCCACCAGTGGTCTTGCCAGGGTCCCCACTCAAGAGACCCAGTACTTC. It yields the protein CATSGLARVPTQETQYF.

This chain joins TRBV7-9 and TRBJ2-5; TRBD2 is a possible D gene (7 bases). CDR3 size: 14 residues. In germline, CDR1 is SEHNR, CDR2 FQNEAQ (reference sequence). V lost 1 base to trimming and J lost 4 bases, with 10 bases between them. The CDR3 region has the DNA TGTGCCAGCAGCTTAGTTGGGGGGGCAGAGACCCAGTACTTC. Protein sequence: CASSLVGGAETQYF.

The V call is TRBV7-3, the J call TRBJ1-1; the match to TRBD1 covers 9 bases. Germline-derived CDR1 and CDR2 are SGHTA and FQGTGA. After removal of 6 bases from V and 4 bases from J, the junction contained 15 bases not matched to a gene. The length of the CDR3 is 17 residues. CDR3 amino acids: CASRPQGASLSITEAFF. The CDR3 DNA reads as TGTGCCAGCAGGCCACAGGGGGCGAGTTTATCAATCACTGAAGCTTTCTTT. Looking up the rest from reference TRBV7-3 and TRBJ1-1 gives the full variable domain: GAGVSQTPSNKVTEKGKYVELRCDPISGHTALYWYRQSLGQGPEFLIYFQGTGAADDSGLPNDRFFAVRPEGSVSTLKIQRTERGDSAVYLCASRPQGASLSITEAFFGQGTRLTVV.

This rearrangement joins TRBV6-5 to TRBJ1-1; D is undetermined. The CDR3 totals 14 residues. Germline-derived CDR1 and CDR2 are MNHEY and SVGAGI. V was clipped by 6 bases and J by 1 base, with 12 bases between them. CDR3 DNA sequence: TGTGCCAGCAGGTTAACTAGGGAGAACACTGAAGCTTTCTTT. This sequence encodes CASRLTRENTEAFF.

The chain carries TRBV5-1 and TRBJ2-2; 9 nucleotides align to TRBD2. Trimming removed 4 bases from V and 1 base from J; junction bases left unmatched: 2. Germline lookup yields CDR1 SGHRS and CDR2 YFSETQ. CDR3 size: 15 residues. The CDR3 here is CASSPLAGNTGELFF. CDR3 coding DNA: TGCGCCAGCAGCCCACTAGCGGGGAACACCGGGGAGCTGTTTTTT.

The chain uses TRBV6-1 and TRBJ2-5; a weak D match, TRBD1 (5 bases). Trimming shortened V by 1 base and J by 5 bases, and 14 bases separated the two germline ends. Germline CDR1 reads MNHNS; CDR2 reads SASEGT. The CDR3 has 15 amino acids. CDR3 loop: CASSEDPGLRETQYF. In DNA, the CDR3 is TGTGCCAGCAGTGAAGATCCAGGGTTGAGGGAGACCCAGTACTTC.

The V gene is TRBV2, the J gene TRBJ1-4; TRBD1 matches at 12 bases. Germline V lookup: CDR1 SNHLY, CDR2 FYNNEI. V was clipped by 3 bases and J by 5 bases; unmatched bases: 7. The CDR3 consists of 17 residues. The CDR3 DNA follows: TGTGCCAGCAGTGACTTGGGACAGGGGGCCCGGAATGAAAAACTGTTTTTT. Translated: CASSDLGQGARNEKLFF.

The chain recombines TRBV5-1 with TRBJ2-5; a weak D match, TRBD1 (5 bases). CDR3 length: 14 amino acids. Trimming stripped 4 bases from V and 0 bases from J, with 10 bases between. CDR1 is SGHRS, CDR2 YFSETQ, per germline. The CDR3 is CASSTDTNQETQYF. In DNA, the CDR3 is TGCGCCAGCAGCACGGACACTAACCAAGAGACCCAGTACTTC.

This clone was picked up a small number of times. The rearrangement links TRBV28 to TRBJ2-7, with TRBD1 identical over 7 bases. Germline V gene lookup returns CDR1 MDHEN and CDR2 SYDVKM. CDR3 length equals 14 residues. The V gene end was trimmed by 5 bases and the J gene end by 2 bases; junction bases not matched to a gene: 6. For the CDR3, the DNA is TGTGCCAGCAGTCCAGGGGGTTTTCCCTACGAGCAGTACTTC. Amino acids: CASSPGGFPYEQYF.

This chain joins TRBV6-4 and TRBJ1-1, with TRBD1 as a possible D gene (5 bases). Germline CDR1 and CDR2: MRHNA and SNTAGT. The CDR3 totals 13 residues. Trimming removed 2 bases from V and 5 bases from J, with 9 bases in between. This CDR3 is CASSDQGGTEAFF. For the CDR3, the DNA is TGTGCCAGCAGTGACCAGGGAGGGACTGAAGCTTTCTTT.

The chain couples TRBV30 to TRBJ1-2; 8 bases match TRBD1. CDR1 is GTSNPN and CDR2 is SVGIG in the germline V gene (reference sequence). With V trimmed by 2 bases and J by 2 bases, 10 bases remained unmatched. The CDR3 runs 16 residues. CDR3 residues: CAWSPSPRQGNYGYTF. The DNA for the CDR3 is TGTGCCTGGAGTCCATCCCCGCGACAGGGGAACTATGGCTACACCTTC.

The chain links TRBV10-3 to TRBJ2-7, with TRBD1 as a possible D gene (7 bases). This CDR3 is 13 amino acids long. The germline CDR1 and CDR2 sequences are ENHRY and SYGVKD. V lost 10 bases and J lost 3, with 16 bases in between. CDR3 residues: CATRDRQVYEQYF. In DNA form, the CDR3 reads TGTGCCACGCGGGACAGACAAGTCTACGAGCAGTACTTC.

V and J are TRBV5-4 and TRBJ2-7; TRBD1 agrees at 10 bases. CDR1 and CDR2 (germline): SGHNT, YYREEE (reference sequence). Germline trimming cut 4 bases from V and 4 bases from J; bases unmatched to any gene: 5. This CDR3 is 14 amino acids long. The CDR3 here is CASSRGQGWYEQYF. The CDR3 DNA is TGTGCCAGCAGCAGGGGACAGGGGTGGTACGAGCAGTACTTC.

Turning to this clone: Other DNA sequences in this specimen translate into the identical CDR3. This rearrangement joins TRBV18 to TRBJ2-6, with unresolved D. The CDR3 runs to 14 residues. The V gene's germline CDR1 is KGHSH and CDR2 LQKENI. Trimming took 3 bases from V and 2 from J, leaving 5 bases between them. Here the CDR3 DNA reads TGTGCCAGCTCACCCCCAGCTGGGGCCAACGTCCTGACTTTC. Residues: CASSPPAGANVLTF.

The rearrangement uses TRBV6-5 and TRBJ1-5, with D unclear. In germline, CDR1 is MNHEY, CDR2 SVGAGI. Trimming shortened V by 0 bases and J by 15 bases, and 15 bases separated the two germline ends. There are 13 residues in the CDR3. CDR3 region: CASSYSYQGGGHF. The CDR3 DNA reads TGTGCCAGCAGTTACTCTTACCAAGGTGGAGGGCATTTT.

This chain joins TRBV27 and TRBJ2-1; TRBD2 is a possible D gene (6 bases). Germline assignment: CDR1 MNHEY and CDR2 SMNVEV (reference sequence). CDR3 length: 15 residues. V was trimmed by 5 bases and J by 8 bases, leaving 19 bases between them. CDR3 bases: TGTGCCAGCAGTCCCCGGTCTAGCGATTGGGATGAGCAGTTCTTC. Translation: CASSPRSSDWDEQFF.

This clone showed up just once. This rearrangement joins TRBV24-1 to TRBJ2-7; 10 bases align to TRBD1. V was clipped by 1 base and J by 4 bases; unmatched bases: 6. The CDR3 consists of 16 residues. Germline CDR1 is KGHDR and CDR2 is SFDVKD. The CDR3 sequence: CATSDFSRDRGYEQYF. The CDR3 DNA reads TGTGCCACCAGTGATTTCTCCCGGGACAGGGGTTACGAGCAGTACTTC.

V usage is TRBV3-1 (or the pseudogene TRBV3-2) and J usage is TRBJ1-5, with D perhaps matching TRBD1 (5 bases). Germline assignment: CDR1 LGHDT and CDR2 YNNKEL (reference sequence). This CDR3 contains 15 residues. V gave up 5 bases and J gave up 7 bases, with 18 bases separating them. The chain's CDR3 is CASSASQGAVQPQHF. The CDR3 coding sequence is TGTGCCAGCAGCGCCTCCCAGGGCGCGGTCCAGCCCCAGCATTTT.

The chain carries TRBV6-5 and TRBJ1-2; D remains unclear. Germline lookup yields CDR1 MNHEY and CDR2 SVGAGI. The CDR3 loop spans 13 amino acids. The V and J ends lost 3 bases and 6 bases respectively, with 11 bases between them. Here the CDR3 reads CASSYYSGDGYTF. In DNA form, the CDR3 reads TGTGCCAGCAGTTATTATAGCGGCGATGGCTACACCTTC.

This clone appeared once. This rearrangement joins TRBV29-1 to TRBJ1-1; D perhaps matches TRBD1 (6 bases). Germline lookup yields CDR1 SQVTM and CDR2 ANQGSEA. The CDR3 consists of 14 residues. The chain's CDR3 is CSALPGHMNTEAFF. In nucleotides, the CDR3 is TGCAGTGCTCTCCCGGGACACATGAACACTGAAGCTTTCTTT.

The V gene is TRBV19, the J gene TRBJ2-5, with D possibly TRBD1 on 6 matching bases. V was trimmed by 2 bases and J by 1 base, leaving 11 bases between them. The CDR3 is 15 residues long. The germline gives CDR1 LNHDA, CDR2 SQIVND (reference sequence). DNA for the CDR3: TGTGCCAGTAGTATACGCCCGACAGGCCAAGAGACCCAGTACTTC. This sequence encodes CASSIRPTGQETQYF.

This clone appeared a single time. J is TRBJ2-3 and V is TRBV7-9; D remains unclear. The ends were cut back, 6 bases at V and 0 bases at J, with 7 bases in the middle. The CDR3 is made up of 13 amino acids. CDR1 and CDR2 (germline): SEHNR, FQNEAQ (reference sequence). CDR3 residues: CASRRTSTDTQYF. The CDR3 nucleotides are TGTGCCAGCAGGAGAACTAGCACAGATACGCAGTATTTT.

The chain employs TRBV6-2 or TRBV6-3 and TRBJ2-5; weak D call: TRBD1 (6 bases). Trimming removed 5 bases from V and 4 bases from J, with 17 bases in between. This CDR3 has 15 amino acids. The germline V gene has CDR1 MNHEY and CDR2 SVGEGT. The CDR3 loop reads CASSPGTSGRETQYF. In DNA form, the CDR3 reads TGTGCCAGCAGTCCCGGGACATCGGGTCGAGAGACCCAGTACTTC.

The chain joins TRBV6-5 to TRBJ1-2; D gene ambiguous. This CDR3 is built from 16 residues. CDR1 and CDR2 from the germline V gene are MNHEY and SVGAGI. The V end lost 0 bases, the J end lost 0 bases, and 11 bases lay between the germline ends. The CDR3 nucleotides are TGTGCCAGCAGTTACTCCCCTAACCTGGCTAACTATGGCTACACCTTC. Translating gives CASSYSPNLANYGYTF.

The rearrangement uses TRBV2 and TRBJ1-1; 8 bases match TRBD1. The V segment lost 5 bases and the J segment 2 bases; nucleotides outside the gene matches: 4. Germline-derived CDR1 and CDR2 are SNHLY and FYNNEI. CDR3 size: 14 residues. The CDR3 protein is CASSSTGENTEAFF. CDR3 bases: TGTGCCAGCAGTTCGACAGGGGAAAACACTGAAGCTTTCTTT.